This T cell receptor beta chain was recovered during a study of T cells in narcolepsy (dated by TCRdb to 2016 to 2019). Context from the whole study: The study enrolled patients with narcolepsy type 1 or type 2 (NT1, NT2) together with healthy control donors. Autoreactive T cells targeting hypocretin neuron self-antigens (hypocretin, TRIB2) were sought in narcolepsy patients, and TCR Vbeta sequencing was used to track clonotypes in blood and CSF. Study-wide conclusions, independent of this receptor: Autoreactive clonotypes were reported to be detected serially in the blood of the same patients and of different patients, but not in the blood of healthy controls. Numbers of sequenced blood memory CD4+ clonotypes were comparable, averaging approximately 42,000 in patients and 30,000 to 35,000 in controls. Plots that compared CSF and blood CD4+ T cell clonotypes from the same patient highlighted HCRT-specific and TRIB2-specific autoreactive clonotypes. Certain blood memory CD4+ repertoires from patients and controls had no sequences that matched autoreactive T cell clones.

CDR1 is given as SGHRS and CDR2 as YFSETQ, both from the germline V gene. Here V drops 3 bases and J drops 2 bases, and the junction holds 5 bases not matched to any gene. From its cysteine to its phenylalanine, the CDR3 spans 14 amino acids. The sequence is cut down to CDR3 DNA, 42 bases in frame from base 1. In regard to this clone: Its antigen is not yet known. No much larger clone exists at a distance of one base, and base qualities are not known.

Memory CD4+ T cells were sorted ex vivo from peripheral blood of narcolepsy patients and healthy controls for TCR Vbeta sequencing. Libraries were made using the immunoSEQ multiplex PCR assay. This immuneACCESS table, as held by TCRdb, lists in-frame sequences with V and J called but not all clones. Of the missing ones, under half trace to an unresolved V gene in checked studies; the others have no known cause. The sample data list 30,000 to 45,000 clones, and about 85% of these were observed just once. The ten biggest clones cover about 1.6% of the sample. The rearrangement combines TRBV5-1 with TRBJ2-7; 7 bases in the junction line up with TRBD2. The origin of this receptor is a human donor with narcolepsy. The sample was CD45RA- memory CD4+ T cells from PBMCs. What this sample's cell subset or site label stands for: memory T cells sorted ex vivo from peripheral blood. The CDR3 loop reads CASSWGDYTYEQYF. The DNA sequence is as follows: TGCGCCAGCAGCTGGGGGGACTACACCTACGAGCAGTACTTC.